Listed below are T cell receptor beta chains from one sample, sequenced in a study of graft-versus-host responses after intestinal transplantation. Their target antigens are unknown. Sequencing was performed with immunoSEQ multiplex PCR; in TCRdb, only in-frame clones are kept and a portion is missing. The table includes nearly 95,000 clones, 85% to 95% detected once. The sample was unstimulated CD8+ T cells sorted from spleen or lymph node cells, taken before intestinal transplant. The receptors derive from a human donor who received an intestinal transplant. Both conserved end residues are part of each CDR3. Fields, in order: clone size, J gene, D gene, V gene, CDR3 DNA, CDR3 protein. A D gene is named only where the DNA matches it firmly. Not every row has a clone size; where given, it reads once, few, many or a size class.

clone_size: .; j_call: TRBJ2-7; d_call: .; v_call: TRBV4-1; cdr3_nt: TGCGCCAGCTCGCAGGCCACGTCCTACGAGCAGTACTTC; cdr3_aa: CASSQATSYEQYF
clone_size: .; j_call: TRBJ2-7; d_call: TRBD1; v_call: TRBV7-9; cdr3_nt: TGTGCCAGCAGCTTACGGGACAGCCCGCGCGAGCAGTACTTC; cdr3_aa: CASSLRDSPREQYF
clone_size: .; j_call: TRBJ1-1; d_call: TRBD1; v_call: TRBV6-6; cdr3_nt: TGTGCCAGCAGCTGGACAGGGAAGGGTGAAGCTTTCTTT; cdr3_aa: CASSWTGKGEAFF
clone_size: .; j_call: TRBJ2-2; d_call: .; v_call: TRBV7-2; cdr3_nt: TGTGCCAGCAGCCCCCTCGAGGGGGGGTACACCGGGGAGCTGTTTTTT; cdr3_aa: CASSPLEGGYTGELFF
clone_size: once; j_call: TRBJ2-4; d_call: TRBD1; v_call: TRBV7-6; cdr3_nt: TGTGCCAGCAGCTTAAGCCCACAGGGGCTAAAAAACATTCAGTACTTC; cdr3_aa: CASSLSPQGLKNIQYF
clone_size: .; j_call: TRBJ2-3; d_call: TRBD2; v_call: TRBV6-6; cdr3_nt: TGTGCCAGCAGAGCGGGGGCGCTGTCTAGCACAGATACGCAGTATTTT; cdr3_aa: CASRAGALSSTDTQYF
clone_size: .; j_call: TRBJ2-1; d_call: TRBD1; v_call: TRBV5-8; cdr3_nt: TGTGCCAGCAGCTCGACAGGGGGCTCCTACAATGAGCAGTTCTTC; cdr3_aa: CASSSTGGSYNEQFF
clone_size: .; j_call: TRBJ2-3; d_call: TRBD2; v_call: TRBV6-5; cdr3_nt: TGTGCCAGCAGTTACTTGGTAGCGGGGGCAGATACGCAGTATTTT; cdr3_aa: CASSYLVAGADTQYF
clone_size: .; j_call: TRBJ1-5; d_call: .; v_call: TRBV27; cdr3_nt: TGTGCCAGCAGTTTGGTGGGAGTGGATCAGCCCCAGCATTTT; cdr3_aa: CASSLVGVDQPQHF
clone_size: .; j_call: TRBJ2-7; d_call: TRBD2; v_call: TRBV6-5; cdr3_nt: TGTGCCAGCACCGGGACTAGCGGTGGCGAGCAGTACTTC; cdr3_aa: CASTGTSGGEQYF
clone_size: .; j_call: TRBJ1-1; d_call: TRBD1; v_call: TRBV9; cdr3_nt: TGTGCCAGCAGCGACGGACAGGGGAGTACTGAAGCTTTCTTT; cdr3_aa: CASSDGQGSTEAFF
clone_size: .; j_call: TRBJ1-1; d_call: TRBD1; v_call: TRBV4-3; cdr3_nt: TGCGCCAGCAGCCAAGATGGAGGGACAGGGGACACTGAAGCTTTTTTT; cdr3_aa: CASSQDGGTGDTEAFF
clone_size: .; j_call: TRBJ1-5; d_call: .; v_call: TRBV6-5; cdr3_nt: TGTGCCAGCGGGGCCAGCAATCAGCCCCAGCATTTT; cdr3_aa: CASGASNQPQHF
clone_size: .; j_call: TRBJ2-7; d_call: .; v_call: TRBV11-2; cdr3_nt: TGTGCCAGCAGCGTAGAGACTAGTCCGCCCTACGAGCAGTACTTC; cdr3_aa: CASSVETSPPYEQYF
clone_size: .; j_call: TRBJ1-4; d_call: .; v_call: TRBV19; cdr3_nt: TGTGCCAGTAGTATAGGGTACAGGGTGGATGAAAAACTGTTTTTT; cdr3_aa: CASSIGYRVDEKLFF
clone_size: .; j_call: TRBJ2-1; d_call: TRBD2; v_call: TRBV10-2; cdr3_nt: TGCGCCAGCAGTGAATGGCTAGCGGGAGGCAATGAGCAGTTCTTC; cdr3_aa: CASSEWLAGGNEQFF
clone_size: .; j_call: TRBJ1-2; d_call: .; v_call: TRBV5-6; cdr3_nt: TGTGCCAGCAGCTTGACACCCCCAGGGTATGGCTACACCTTC; cdr3_aa: CASSLTPPGYGYTF
clone_size: .; j_call: TRBJ2-1; d_call: .; v_call: TRBV10-3; cdr3_nt: TGTGCCATCAGTGAGCCCCTATGGGGAAGAGGGTCCTACAATGAGCAGTTCTTC; cdr3_aa: CAISEPLWGRGSYNEQFF
clone_size: .; j_call: TRBJ2-2; d_call: .; v_call: TRBV7-2; cdr3_nt: TGTGCCAGCAGCTTAGCGGGCCCCACCACCGGGGAGCTGTTTTTT; cdr3_aa: CASSLAGPTTGELFF
clone_size: .; j_call: TRBJ2-7; d_call: TRBD2; v_call: TRBV5-4; cdr3_nt: TGTGCCAGCAGCTTGAAGTCTCTAGCGGGGGGCCCTACCTACGAGCAGTACTTC; cdr3_aa: CASSLKSLAGGPTYEQYF
clone_size: once; j_call: TRBJ2-7; d_call: TRBD2; v_call: TRBV14; cdr3_nt: TGTGCCAGCAGCCAAATAGCGGGGGACACCTACGAGCAGTACTTC; cdr3_aa: CASSQIAGDTYEQYF
clone_size: once; j_call: TRBJ2-7; d_call: TRBD2; v_call: TRBV7-8; cdr3_nt: TGTGCCAGCAGCCCTTTTGCCCCACTAGCGGGGCCGTACGAGCAGTACTTC; cdr3_aa: CASSPFAPLAGPYEQYF
clone_size: .; j_call: TRBJ2-3; d_call: .; v_call: TRBV30; cdr3_nt: TGTGCCTGGGGGGGCGGGGGAACGCAGTATTTT; cdr3_aa: CAWGGGGTQYF
clone_size: .; j_call: TRBJ2-7; d_call: TRBD1; v_call: TRBV29-1; cdr3_nt: TGCAGCGTTGGAGGGACAGGGAAGAACGAGCAGTACTTC; cdr3_aa: CSVGGTGKNEQYF
clone_size: .; j_call: TRBJ2-5; d_call: .; v_call: TRBV18; cdr3_nt: TGTGCCAGCTCGCCGTTGGACAGACAAGAGACCCAGTACTTC; cdr3_aa: CASSPLDRQETQYF
clone_size: once; j_call: TRBJ2-7; d_call: .; v_call: TRBV19; cdr3_nt: TGTGCCAGTAAGCCATTCTACGAGGCGGGCTACGAGCAGTACTTC; cdr3_aa: CASKPFYEAGYEQYF
clone_size: .; j_call: TRBJ2-7; d_call: TRBD1; v_call: TRBV6-6; cdr3_nt: TGTGCCAGCCGGGACAGGGAAAAATACGAGCAGTACTTC; cdr3_aa: CASRDREKYEQYF